These 2 T cell receptor beta chains share one sample of origin, sequenced in a study of blood T cells in healthy people across ages. Through a sample-barcoded 5' primer and a J-beta primer mix, a second PCR was run for 7 to 11 cycles. TCRdb independently ran MiXCR on the 5' RACE reads; one entry per CDR3 protein. The sample consists of around 1,000,000 distinct CDR3 sequences, approximately 25% of them appearing once. These sequences were also reported in another study, on T cells of mothers and their children.

Sequenced material: blood. All receptors derive from a girl aged 2 to 10 in good health.

A few counts support this clonotype. The chain uses TRBV27 and TRBJ1-1; possibly TRBD1 for D (6 bases). V gave up 3 bases and J gave up 7 bases, with 9 bases separating them. Germline CDR1 is MNHEY and CDR2 is SMNVEV (reference sequence). The CDR3 contains 12 residues. CDR3 DNA sequence: TGTGCCAGCAGTTTCCCGGACAGTGAAGCTTTCTTT. Translated, it gives CASSFPDSEAFF.

This chain joins TRBV13 and TRBJ1-1, with D possibly matching TRBD1 (6 bases). V lost 7 bases, J lost 8 bases, and 17 bases lay in between. Per germline, CDR1 PRHDT and CDR2 FYEKMQ (reference sequence). This CDR3 contains 13 residues. The CDR3 loop reads CASIEQGGTEAFF. For the CDR3, the DNA is TGTGCCAGCATCGAACAGGGCGGGACAGAAGCTTTCTTT.